This T cell receptor beta chain is from a study of T cells in Graves' hyperthyroidism and ophthalmopathy. Study-level findings and limits: In blood, most of the thyroid clonotypes expanded above 0.001 were also present. It was a median 6.5 months before onset that the model predicted ophthalmopathy. Through a model of 13 V-J features, ophthalmopathy was separated from stable hyperthyroidism.

Ophthalmopathy patients all had a Clinical Activity Score of at least 3, a NOSPECS grade of at least 4 and disease under 3 months old. CDR3 size: 20 residues. J lost 0 bases, V lost 6 bases, and 13 bases had no gene match. CDR1 and CDR2 from the germline V gene are SNHLY and FYNNEI. RNA transcripts provided the source from which TCR beta CDR3 regions were amplified. Carried out on the TCR CDR3, a first-round RT-PCR used the HTBI primer set. TCRdb re-derived calls from the multiplex PCR reads in MiXCR, one entry per CDR3 protein. The sample has some 300,000 distinct CDR3 sequences; around 20% are singletons. Comment on this clonotype: Its specificity is unknown.

The receptor's source is a man aged 50-59 years with Graves' ophthalmopathy. The V and J genes are TRBV2 and TRBJ2-1, with 14 bases matching TRBD2. Sequencing was carried out using blood. The CDR3 here is CASSLSRLAGGRSSYNEQFF. Written as DNA, the CDR3 is TGTGCCAGCAGCCTATCTCGACTAGCGGGAGGGCGGAGCTCCTACAATGAGCAGTTCTTC.